Here is one T cell receptor beta chain with its context. The count of this clone is one. What antigen it recognizes has not been identified. No base qualities exist here, and no much larger clone lies one base off it. TCRbeta CDR3 regions were amplified from genomic DNA using the immunoSEQ Assay, a bias-controlled multiplex PCR. The original methods were these. The number of nucleated cells in each sample was estimated by amplification of reference gene primers within the assay. To quantify the absolute abundance of each unique TCRbeta CDR3 rearrangement, sequence reads were collapsed and filtered. For each sample, productive Simpson clonality was calculated as the square root of Simpson's diversity index across productive rearrangements. Held by TCRdb, this immuneACCESS table contains in-frame sequences only and omits some clones. Under half of the omission traces to an unresolved V gene where checked; the cause of the rest is unknown. For V, J and clone size, that table is used; D and trimming come from the DNA. The sample has 400,000 or so clones on record, approximately 90% of them singletons. The ten largest clonotypes hold roughly 1.4% of the sample.

At one collaborating source in Seattle, patients were enrolled during active infection and were followed longitudinally through the course of disease. Collaborating institutions collected whole blood in K2EDTA tubes following their own protocols. Collaborator samples were shipped for TCRbeta analysis as frozen whole blood, isolated PBMCs, or DNA extracted from either sample type. The sample belongs to a study of blood T cell repertoires in COVID-19 (dated by TCRdb to between 2020 and 2021). Looking at the study overall: The collaborator samples originated in the United States, Italy and Spain and spanned the acute and convalescent phases of COVID-19. Deeply sampled blood TCRbeta repertoires from subjects exposed to, actively infected with, or recovered from COVID-19 were included in the dataset. Samples came from the ongoing ImmuneRACE study (first 160 participants) plus 1,254 subjects from 6 global collaborators. The prospective study material was composed of cDNA or gDNA derived from T cells, B-cell-depleted T cells, or PBMCs. HLA class I and class II types, where available, came from metadata supplied by the sample provider rather than from assay-based typing. A de-identified subject ID, COVID-19 status, age in years and sex were almost always included in the sample metadata. The repertoires were released in a freely available public database intended as a resource for research on the immune response to SARS-CoV-2. The study at large found these results: The quantity of clinical and demographic metadata differed by source and by participant and was supplied without curation.

Counted from cysteine to phenylalanine, this CDR3 has 12 amino acids. Of all the DNA, just the CDR3 is kept, 36 bases in frame from base 1. CDR1 MNHEY and CDR2 SMNVEV were looked up in the germline V gene (reference sequence). The trim is 5 bases for V and 7 bases for J, with a gap of 9 bases between the germline ends. This clonotype was sampled from a woman between 35 and 50 years old with COVID-19, enrolled during active disease. Specimen: peripheral blood. The rearranged segments are TRBV27 and TRBJ2-4, with an unclear D gene assignment. This receptor has the CDR3 CASSPTGNIQYF. DNA sequence: TGTGCCAGCAGTCCTACTGGTAACATTCAGTACTTC.